This T cell receptor (beta chain) was found in a study of control samples from healthy donors and cancer patients. Profiled with immunoSEQ multiplex PCR; TCRdb holds only in-frame clones, not every one. The top ten hold roughly 5.3% of the sample, which has roughly 160,000 clones, around 88% seen once. CDR3 size: 17 residues. J lost 3 bases, V lost 0 bases, and 5 bases had no gene match. Germline CDR1 is LGHDT and CDR2 is YNNKEL (reference sequence). This receptor was taken from a woman in her 30s in good health. Sequencing was performed on blood. The chain couples TRBV3-1 (or the pseudogene TRBV3-2) to TRBJ2-1, with TRBD2 identical over 10 bases. CDR3 residues: CASSQELGLAVYNEQFF. CDR3 DNA: TGTGCCAGCAGCCAAGAACTCGGACTAGCGGTCTACAATGAGCAGTTCTTC.